A selection of T cell receptor beta chains follows, all from one sample in a study of beta chain features in type 1 diabetes. Generated by immunoSEQ multiplex PCR, the TCRdb table keeps only in-frame clones and is missing some. The repertoire includes 300,000 to 350,000 clones, around 9.3% of them detected once, and 0.9% to 1.1% sits in the top ten. Sequencing was done on a sample of central memory CD4+ T cells from blood. The receptors come from a man aged 30-40 years with type 1 diabetes. Each CDR3 is given with its conserved first and last residue. The D gene is left open where the match is weak. Size is stated for part of the rows, as once, few or many counts, or as a class when the clone is expanded.

D gene,clone size,V gene,J gene,CDR3 DNA,CDR3 protein
-,few,TRBV29-1,TRBJ1-1,TGCAGCGTCGCCCTGACAAATAGTGAAGCTTTCTTT,CSVALTNSEAFF
-,-,TRBV14,TRBJ1-2,TGTGCCAGCAGCCAAGCAGGGGAACTATATGGCTACACCTTC,CASSQAGELYGYTF
-,-,TRBV5-1,TRBJ2-3,TGCGCCAGCAGCTTGGGTGGGGAAGGCACAGATACGCAGTATTTT,CASSLGGEGTDTQYF
-,-,TRBV9,TRBJ1-1,TGTGCCAGCAGCGTAGATACTCTTTCGACGGAAGCTTTCTTT,CASSVDTLSTEAFF
-,few,TRBV4-1,TRBJ2-4,TGCGCCAGCAGCCAAGATCGGGGGGCCAAAAACATTCAGTACTTC,CASSQDRGAKNIQYF
TRBD2,-,TRBV10-3,TRBJ2-1,TGTGCCATCAGTGAACCGGCTAGCGGGCGCAATGAGCAGTTCTTC,CAISEPASGRNEQFF
TRBD2,-,TRBV7-2,TRBJ2-7,TGTGCCAGCAGCTTTACTGCCGGGACTAGCGGCGAGCAGTACTTC,CASSFTAGTSGEQYF
-,-,TRBV23-1,TRBJ2-7,TGCGCCAGCAGTCAATCGAAGCCACTGGACTTGAGCTCCTACGAGCAGTACTTC,CASSQSKPLDLSSYEQYF
-,-,TRBV18,TRBJ2-7,TGTGCCAGCTCAGTTCGGGCCGAGCAGTACTTC,CASSVRAEQYF
-,few,TRBV30,TRBJ1-1,TGTGCCTGGAGTGTAGGCAGTAGCACTGAAGCTTTCTTT,CAWSVGSSTEAFF
-,few,TRBV28,TRBJ2-1,TGTGCCAGCAGTTTAAGTGCTCCAGAATACAATGAGCAGTTCTTC,CASSLSAPEYNEQFF
-,few,TRBV10-3,TRBJ1-6,TGTGCCATCAGTGAGTCGGGGGACTATAATTCACCCCTCCACTTT,CAISESGDYNSPLHF
-,-,TRBV11-3,TRBJ2-1,TGTGCCAGCAGCTTAGTTGGGGACCACAATGAGCAGTTCTTC,CASSLVGDHNEQFF
TRBD1,-,TRBV28,TRBJ1-2,TGTGCCAGCGGGAACAGGGGGCCTAACTATGGCTACACCTTC,CASGNRGPNYGYTF
-,few,TRBV27,TRBJ1-5,TGTGCCAGCAACCAGGACAGATTTAGCAATCAGCCCCAGCATTTT,CASNQDRFSNQPQHF
-,few,TRBV25-1,TRBJ2-7,TGTGCCAGCAGTGGACTTTTAAATCAGGGGCATCCCTACGAGCAGTACTTC,CASSGLLNQGHPYEQYF
-,few,TRBV28,TRBJ1-2,TGTGCCAGCAGTTTATGGTCGGATGGAAACTATGGCTACACCTTC,CASSLWSDGNYGYTF
-,few,TRBV28,TRBJ1-2,TGTGCCAGCAGCACCAAATCCTATGGCTACACCTTC,CASSTKSYGYTF
TRBD1,few,TRBV11-2,TRBJ1-1,TGTGCCAGCACCCTGACAGGGGCAAACACTGAAGCTTTCTTT,CASTLTGANTEAFF
-,few,TRBV9,TRBJ2-1,TGTGCCAGCAGCCAGGAGGGTCGGGGACAGCGGTTCTTC,CASSQEGRGQRFF
TRBD2,few,TRBV7-2,TRBJ2-1,TGTGCCAGCAGCTTAGAACCTAGCGGGGGGAATGAGCAGTTCTTC,CASSLEPSGGNEQFF
-,few,TRBV25-1,TRBJ2-6,TGTGCCAGCAGCGACCCGGGATCTGGGGCCAACGTCCTGACTTTC,CASSDPGSGANVLTF
TRBD2,few,TRBV30,TRBJ2-5,TGTGCCTGGAGTAGGGGACTAGCGGGGTTAGAGACCCAGTACTTC,CAWSRGLAGLETQYF
-,few,TRBV4-3,TRBJ2-3,TGCGCCAGCAGCCAAGATTTCGGGGGAGGAGATACGCAGTATTTT,CASSQDFGGGDTQYF
-,-,TRBV28,TRBJ1-5,TGTGCCAGCAGTTTATCGGGACGGGCCGCACATTTT,CASSLSGRAAHF
TRBD1,-,TRBV7-2,TRBJ2-5,TGTGCCAGCAGCACCGAGACAGGGCAGGAGACCCAGTACTTC,CASSTETGQETQYF
-,-,TRBV11-2,TRBJ2-5,TGTGCCAGCACTACAGGTTGGGGGGAGACCCAGTACTTC,CASTTGWGETQYF
-,many,TRBV2,TRBJ2-2,TGTGCCAGCAGTGGAGCAGGTCGAAACACCGGGGAGCTGTTTTTT,CASSGAGRNTGELFF
TRBD1,few,TRBV7-9,TRBJ1-2,TGTGCCAGCAGCTATGGGACAGCAAACTATGGCTACACCTTC,CASSYGTANYGYTF
TRBD1,-,TRBV5-1,TRBJ1-1,TGCGCCAGCAGCCCAAGGCCGGGACAGGGAGGAACTGAAGCTTTCTTT,CASSPRPGQGGTEAFF
-,-,TRBV29-1,TRBJ2-2,TGCAGCGTTGAATTTCAGGCCTCGAACACCGGGGAGCTGTTTTTT,CSVEFQASNTGELFF
TRBD1,-,TRBV2,TRBJ1-5,TGTGCCAGCAGCTGGGGGCAGGGGGCCAATCAGCCCCAGCATTTT,CASSWGQGANQPQHF
TRBD1,few,TRBV14,TRBJ2-2,TGTGCCAGCAGCCAGCTAGGGGACAGACTCTCGGGGGAGCTGTTTTTT,CASSQLGDRLSGELFF
-,few,TRBV9,TRBJ1-3,TGTGCCAGCAGCGGCGGGGGAAACACCATATATTTT,CASSGGGNTIYF
TRBD1,-,TRBV11-2,TRBJ1-2,TGTGCCAGCAGCCCCCTCACAGGGGAATTAGGGGGCTACACCTTC,CASSPLTGELGGYTF
TRBD1,few,TRBV6-6,TRBJ1-2,TGTGCCAGCAGTTACCACGGGACAGGGTACTATGGCTACACCTTC,CASSYHGTGYYGYTF
-,few,TRBV9,TRBJ2-5,TGTGCCAGCAGCTTAGAACAAGAGACCCAGTACTTC,CASSLEQETQYF
TRBD1,-,TRBV6-6,TRBJ2-7,TGTGCCAGCAGCATTGACAGGGGTCGGGACGAGCAGTACTTC,CASSIDRGRDEQYF
-,-,TRBV9,TRBJ1-2,TGTGCCAGCAGCGTAACAGAGGGAGGCTACACCTTC,CASSVTEGGYTF
-,-,TRBV5-1,TRBJ2-5,TGCGCCAGCAGCTTGTTCGGGGAACAAGAGACCCAGTACTTC,CASSLFGEQETQYF
TRBD2,-,TRBV4-3,TRBJ2-3,TGCGCCAGCAGCCCTCAGGGACTAGCGGGAAAAACAGATACGCAGTATTTT,CASSPQGLAGKTDTQYF
-,few,TRBV6-6,TRBJ1-5,TGTGCCAGCACCGTCCAAACCCGCAATCAGCCCCAGCATTTT,CASTVQTRNQPQHF
-,few,TRBV15,TRBJ1-1,TGTGCCACCACCCCAGGGGCGATGAACACTGAAGCTTTCTTT,CATTPGAMNTEAFF
-,-,TRBV20-1,TRBJ1-2,TGCAGTGTTGGGGGAAACTATGGCTACACCTTC,CSVGGNYGYTF
TRBD2,few,TRBV4-3,TRBJ2-5,TGCGCCAGCAGCCAAGGGGCTAGCGGGGGCCCAGGAGAGACCCAGTACTTC,CASSQGASGGPGETQYF
TRBD1,-,TRBV7-2,TRBJ1-1,TGTGCCAGCAGCTTTGGACAGGGTACTGAAGCTTTCTTT,CASSFGQGTEAFF
TRBD1,-,TRBV5-1,TRBJ1-1,TGCGCCAGCAGCTTGGCCGGGCTGGGACAGGGAGGTACTGAAGCTTTCTTT,CASSLAGLGQGGTEAFF
-,-,TRBV7-9,TRBJ1-6,TGTGCCAGCAGCGCAGCGGGACGCAATTCACCCCTCCACTTT,CASSAAGRNSPLHF
-,few,TRBV7-9,TRBJ2-7,TGTGCCAGCAGAGTCGGGCCCCTAGGCGGCGAGCAGTACTTC,CASRVGPLGGEQYF
-,few,TRBV7-2,TRBJ1-1,TGTGCCAGCAGCCCACGGACTTTGATGAACACTGAAGCTTTCTTT,CASSPRTLMNTEAFF
-,-,TRBV4-3,TRBJ1-6,TGCGCCAGCAGCCAAGAATGGGGGGGCTATAATTCACCCCTCCACTTT,CASSQEWGGYNSPLHF
-,few,TRBV7-7,TRBJ2-3,TGTGCCAGCAGCCCGGGGGTTCGGGATGTAGATACGCAGTATTTT,CASSPGVRDVDTQYF
-,-,TRBV6-5,TRBJ2-5,TGTGCCAGCAGCCCCGACAGGCGATCGACCCAGTACTTC,CASSPDRRSTQYF
-,-,TRBV30,TRBJ1-5,TGTGCCTGGGCTACAGGGCTCGATCAGCCCCAGCATTTT,CAWATGLDQPQHF